This T cell receptor beta chain originates from a study of T cells in Graves' hyperthyroidism and ophthalmopathy. Germline CDR1 reads MNHNS; CDR2 reads SASEGT. This CDR3 region has 14 residues. The V and J ends lost 6 bases and 4 bases, in that order; junction bases with no gene match: 8. There were TCR beta CDR3 regions amplified from RNA transcripts. Primed by the HTBI set, a first-round RT-PCR was run on the TCR CDR3. TCRdb reanalysed the multiplex PCR reads using MiXCR and keeps one entry per CDR3 protein. The table shows a few hundred thousand distinct CDR3 sequences, with more than 15% occurring only once.

The chain employs TRBV6-1 and TRBJ2-5, with 7 bases matching TRBD1. Sequenced material: blood. This TCR was sampled from a woman aged 40 to 55 with Graves' ophthalmopathy. The CDR3 DNA sequence: TGTGCCAGCAGGGCCCGACAGGGCGCAGAGACCCAGTACTTC. This codes for CASRARQGAETQYF.